This T cell receptor (beta chain) was obtained from a study of regulatory T cells in long-lasting Graves disease. General study points: Peripheral blood was the sole material, not thyroid tissue.

iRepertoire HTBI primers and Arm-PCR of CDR3 regions built TCR beta libraries. MiXCR, run by TCRdb on the multiplex PCR reads, gives a single entry per CDR3 protein. The data hold 250,000 or so distinct CDR3 sequences, with over 20% observed a single time. The time point is: newly diagnosed GD, antithyroid drugs for less than 3 months. The TCR library was made from RNA that had been extracted from PBMCs in TRIzol. The germline V gene has CDR1 DFQATT and CDR2 SNEGSKA (reference sequence). Trimming left V 3 bases short and J 8 bases short, with 8 bases between. CDR3 length: 11 residues. In regard to this clonotype: Its specificity is not known.

The sample consisted of peripheral blood mononuclear cells (PBMCs), taken at new diagnosis, from a patient treated with antithyroid drugs. The clonotype originates from a female donor with Graves disease. This chain links TRBV20-1 with TRBJ1-3; no firm D call. CDR3 residues: CSASQVDTIYF. DNA of the CDR3: TGCAGTGCTAGCCAAGTGGACACCATATATTTT.